This T cell receptor beta chain derives from a study of CXCR3-negative and CXCR3-positive naive CD8 T cells. Overall study: Total TRB output reached about 135 million reads, about 1.5 +/- 0.3 million per library.

Regarding the study as a whole: For CXCR3-positive naive cells, TRB CDR3s were more hydrophobic than those of CXCR3-negative naive cells. Naive cells, whether CXCR3-negative or CXCR3-positive, had similar TRBV-TRBJ usage, while memory cells differed. Sequencing showed both naive subsets with comparably high diversity, and memory CD8+ cells much lower.

As concerns this clonotype: What it binds is not known.

The CDR3 runs to 13 residues. It was by 5' RACE with UMI labels that the TRB cDNA libraries were prepared. TCRdb reprocessed the 5' RACE reads, keeping one entry per CDR3 protein, no DNA. This repertoire includes 100,000 to 150,000 distinct CDR3 sequences. The source of this sequence is a human donor in good health. Some clones in this sample may be carry-over from other donors' samples. The rearrangement joins TRBV12-3 or TRBV12-4 to TRBJ1-5. The sequenced material came from naive CXCR3- CD8+ T cells from blood. Subset noted: CD45RO-CCR7+CD27+CD95- naive CD8+ T cells lacking CXCR3 (TNR3-). The CDR3 loop reads CASSLAGHQPQHF.